This T cell receptor (beta chain) came from a study of blood T cell repertoires in COVID-19 (dated by TCRdb to 2020 to 2021). With respect to the entire study: The collaborator samples originated in the United States, Italy and Spain and spanned the acute and convalescent phases of COVID-19. The material from the prospective study consisted of cDNA or gDNA derived from T cells, B-cell-depleted T cells, or PBMCs. The dataset comprised deeply sampled blood TCRbeta repertoires from subjects exposed to, actively infected with, or recovered from COVID-19. The repertoires were released in a freely available public database intended as a resource for research on the immune response to SARS-CoV-2. The samples were drawn from two sources: the first 160 participants of the ongoing ImmuneRACE study, and 1,000 to 1,500 subjects contributed by 6 global collaborators. The sample metadata nearly always contained a de-identified subject ID, COVID-19 status, age in years and sex. Where HLA class I and class II types were available, the types were taken from metadata supplied by the sample provider, not from assay-based typing. The research as a whole found: The quantity of clinical and demographic metadata differed by source and by participant and was supplied without curation.

TCRbeta CDR3 regions were amplified from genomic DNA by means of the immunoSEQ Assay, a bias-controlled multiplex PCR. As for the authors' bioinformatics: Nucleated cell counts per sample were estimated from amplification of reference gene primers within the assay. To quantify the absolute abundance of each unique TCRbeta CDR3 rearrangement, sequence reads were collapsed and filtered. Productive Simpson clonality was computed per sample as the square root of Simpson's diversity index over productive rearrangements. The table was pulled from immuneACCESS by TCRdb, which kept in-frame rearrangements only. Such tables lose some clones; where checked, under half of the loss comes from unresolved V genes, and the rest has no known cause. That table furnishes V, J and clone size, whereas the DNA furnished D and trimming. This sample comprises about 200,000 clones, roughly 89% of them detected only once. Less than 0.7% of the sample rests with the top ten.

Comments on this clone: No cognate antigen has been identified for it. Within one base of it there is no much larger clone, and no base qualities were kept.

Taken from cysteine to phenylalanine, the CDR3 has 14 residues. CDR3 DNA is the only sequence kept; it has 42 bases, read in frame from the first base. Reading the germline V gene (reference sequence) gives CDR1 SEHNR and CDR2 FQNEAQ. Trimming at the junction amounts to 4 bases on V and 1 base on J, and the germline ends lie 10 bases apart. The collaborating institutions used their own protocols to collect whole blood in K2EDTA tubes. For TCRbeta analysis, collaborators shipped samples in one of three forms: frozen whole blood, isolated PBMCs, or DNA extracted from either of those sample types. The chain uses TRBV7-9 and TRBJ1-1; there is no confident call for the D gene. The TCR sequence derives from a man aged 50-60 years with acute or convalescent COVID-19. Sequences were obtained from peripheral blood. The DNA sequence reads TGTGCCAGCAGCTCATGGACTCAGAACACTGAAGCTTTCTTT. This codes for CASSSWTQNTEAFF.